Listed here are 14 T cell receptor beta chains from one sample, sequenced in a study of beta chain features in type 1 diabetes. Every isolated RNA sample was fully reverse transcribed, so sequencing captured expressed TCRB transcripts. Some clones are missing from TCRdb's copy, which holds only in-frame ones; the method was immunoSEQ multiplex PCR. The table has about 130,000 clones, 9% to 9.5% seen once; the top ten hold around 0.7%. The sequenced material came from central memory CD4+ T cells from blood. The source is a man between 18 and 29 years old in good health.

V usage is TRBV5-1 and J usage is TRBJ2-5, with TRBD2 as a possible D gene (5 bases). The DNA end lines up better with TRBJ2-7; the J call may be wrong. Germline values: CDR1 SGHRS, CDR2 YFSETQ. This CDR3 contains 16 residues. The DNA of the CDR3 is TGCGCCAGCAGCTTGCTCGGTCCGGGGAGCTCCTACGAGCAGTACTTC. Amino acid sequence: CASSLLGPGSSYEQYF.

This clone was observed a few times. V usage is TRBV7-2 and J usage is TRBJ2-7; TRBD2 aligns across 9 bases. This CDR3 is built from 15 residues. The trim removed 2 bases at V and 7 bases at J, leaving 9 bases unmatched. Germline loops: CDR1 SGHTA, CDR2 FQGNSA. This CDR3 reads CASSLTPSLAGEQYF. The CDR3 nucleotides read TGTGCCAGCAGCTTAACTCCCTCCCTAGCGGGGGAGCAGTACTTC.

This clone has only a few counts. The chain employs TRBV19 and TRBJ2-7; TRBD1 agrees at 7 bases. Germline V gene data show CDR1 as LNHDA and CDR2 as SQIVND (reference sequence). Trimming cost V 6 bases and J 5 bases; bases outside gene matches: 13. This CDR3 region has 15 residues. CDR3 sequence reads: CASSPPQGVNNEQYF. CDR3 nucleotide sequence: TGTGCCAGTAGCCCTCCCCAGGGGGTCAACAACGAGCAGTACTTC.

This clone was counted between two and nine times. The CDR3 region is CASSPVQGYAQPQHF. The CDR3 nucleotides are TGTGCCAGCAGTCCAGTACAGGGTTACGCACAGCCCCAGCATTTT. The chain carries TRBV27 and TRBJ1-5, with D maybe TRBD1 (6 bases). CDR3 size: 15 residues. CDR1 MNHEY and CDR2 SMNVEV come from the germline V gene (reference sequence). The V gene lost 5 bases and the J gene lost 7 bases, with 18 bases spanning the gap.

The rearrangement links TRBV7-3 to TRBJ2-6, with D possibly being TRBD2 (5 bases). Germline assignment: CDR1 SGHTA and CDR2 FQGTGA. This CDR3 spans 15 amino acids. Trimming stripped 5 bases from V and 4 bases from J, with 12 bases between. CDR3 nucleotides: TGTGCCAGCAGCATATACTCGGGAGGGGCCAACGTCCTGACTTTC. Protein sequence: CASSIYSGGANVLTF.

This clone was observed a handful of times. The V and J genes are TRBV18 and TRBJ2-1, with TRBD1 matching over 7 bases. The V gene's germline CDR1 is KGHSH and CDR2 LQKENI. Unmatched junction bases numbered 7, after V lost 1 base and J lost 7 bases. The CDR3 sequence is 15 residues long. The CDR3 loop reads CASSPRDRVSNEQFF. Here the CDR3 DNA reads TGTGCCAGCTCACCACGAGACAGGGTCTCGAATGAGCAGTTCTTC.

This clone was observed a handful of times. The J gene is TRBJ2-5, the V gene TRBV5-1; 8 nucleotides align to TRBD2. From germline, CDR1 is SGHRS and CDR2 YFSETQ. The V segment lost 0 bases and the J segment 4 bases; nucleotides outside the gene matches: 5. The CDR3 extends over 15 amino acids. The CDR3 DNA follows: TGCGCCAGCAGCTTGGGGGGACTAGGATCAGAGACCCAGTACTTC. It codes for CASSLGGLGSETQYF.

V and J are TRBV25-1 and TRBJ1-6; 7 nucleotides line up with TRBD1. This CDR3 region has 14 residues. Germline V gene data show CDR1 as MGHDK and CDR2 as SYGVNS. V dropped 6 bases and J dropped 9; count of bases not matched to a gene: 8. CDR3 region: CASSTTGKASPLHF. The CDR3, as DNA: TGTGCCAGCAGCACGACAGGGAAAGCTTCACCCCTCCACTTT.

In its sample, this clone was seen a few times. The CDR3 DNA reads as TGCAGCGTTGGTGGCGGGAATCAGGAAAAACTGTTTTTT. It yields the protein CSVGGGNQEKLFF. V gene TRBV29-1 combines with J gene TRBJ1-4; D gene ambiguous. Per the germline V gene, CDR1 is SQVTM and CDR2 is ANQGSEA. The CDR3 is 13 amino acids. Trimming removed 4 bases at V and 8 bases at J, with 14 bases between.

The V call is TRBV9, the J call TRBJ2-1, with D possibly being TRBD2 (7 bases). The CDR3 sequence is 14 residues long. Between the trimmed V and J ends, which lost 0 bases and 6 bases, there was a span of 10 bases. Germline lookup yields CDR1 SGDLS and CDR2 YYNGEE. CDR3 sequence (DNA): TGTGCCAGCAGCGTAGGGGGGGGCCTCAATGAGCAGTTCTTC. Translating gives CASSVGGGLNEQFF. The variable domain in full, completed from reference TRBV9 and TRBJ2-1, reads DSGVTQTPKHLITATGQRVTLRCSPRSGDLSVYWYQQSLDQGLQFLIQYYNGEERAKGNILERFSAQQFPDLHSELNLSSLELGDSALYFCASSVGGGLNEQFFGPGTRLTVL.

V usage is TRBV6-5 and J usage is TRBJ1-6, with D possibly matching TRBD1 (5 bases). V was cut by 4 bases and J by 8 bases, with 9 bases left in between. Germline V CDR1 and CDR2: MNHEY, SVGAGI. There are 13 residues in the CDR3. The CDR3 nucleotides are TGTGCCAGCAGTTTGGACACAGATTCACCCCTCCACTTT. Translation: CASSLDTDSPLHF.

This chain connects TRBV6-6 to TRBJ2-7; D is possibly TRBD1 (5 bases). V shed 6 bases and J shed 5 bases, with 14 bases lying between them. Per the germline V gene, CDR1 is MNHNY and CDR2 is SVGAGI (reference sequence). The CDR3 extends over 13 amino acids. The DNA of the CDR3 is TGTGCCAGCAGCCACAGGAGTGGCGACGAGCAGTACTTC. Translated, it gives CASSHRSGDEQYF.

This clone was detected only a few times. V and J are TRBV5-1 and TRBJ2-1; 10 bases agree with TRBD2. Germline V lookup: CDR1 SGHRS, CDR2 YFSETQ. With V trimmed by 8 bases and J by 1 base, 9 bases remained unmatched. The CDR3 covers 16 residues. The DNA of the CDR3 is TGCGCCAGTGGGGCTAGCGGGGGCCTATCCTACAATGAGCAGTTCTTC. Translating gives CASGASGGLSYNEQFF.

This clone came up many times. The rearrangement links TRBV5-6 to TRBJ2-4; 8 positions agree with TRBD1. The CDR3 runs to 14 residues. Germline trimming cut 6 bases from V and 3 bases from J; bases unmatched to any gene: 5. Germline V gene lookup returns CDR1 SGHDT and CDR2 YYEEEE. The CDR3 nucleotides read TGTGCCAGCATGCGCGGGACAGGCAAAAACATTCAGTACTTC. Translation gives CASMRGTGKNIQYF.